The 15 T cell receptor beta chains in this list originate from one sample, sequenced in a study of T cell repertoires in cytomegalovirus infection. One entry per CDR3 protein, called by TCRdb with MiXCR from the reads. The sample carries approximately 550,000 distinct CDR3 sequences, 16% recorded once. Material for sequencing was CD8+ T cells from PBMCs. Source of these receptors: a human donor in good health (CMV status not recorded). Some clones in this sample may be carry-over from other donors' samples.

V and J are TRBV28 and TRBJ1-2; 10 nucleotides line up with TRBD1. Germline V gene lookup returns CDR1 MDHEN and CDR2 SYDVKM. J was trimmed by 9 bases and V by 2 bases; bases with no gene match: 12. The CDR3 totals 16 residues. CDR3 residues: CASSLPPDRGNRCYTF. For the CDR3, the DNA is TGTGCCAGCAGTTTACCCCCGGACAGGGGGAATCGGTGCTACACCTTC.

The CDR3 DNA is TGTGCCAGCAGCCCGATTATGAACACCGGGGAGCTGTTTTTT. Amino acid sequence: CASSPIMNTGELFF. V usage is TRBV4-2 and J usage is TRBJ2-2; D gene ambiguous. The germline V gene has CDR1 LGHNA and CDR2 YNFKEQ. Trimming stripped 4 bases from V and 1 base from J, with 7 bases between. CDR3 length: 14 amino acids.

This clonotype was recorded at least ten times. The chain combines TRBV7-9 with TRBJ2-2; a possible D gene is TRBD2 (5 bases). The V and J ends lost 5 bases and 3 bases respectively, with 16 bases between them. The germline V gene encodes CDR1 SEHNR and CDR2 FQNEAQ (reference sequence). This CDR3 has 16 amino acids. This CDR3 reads CASSPWAGVHTGELFF. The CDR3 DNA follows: TGTGCCAGCAGCCCGTGGGCGGGCGTCCACACCGGGGAGCTGTTTTTT. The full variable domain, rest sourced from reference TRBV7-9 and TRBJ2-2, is DTGVSQNPRHKITKRGQNVTFRCDPISEHNRLYWYRQTLGQGPEFLTYFQNEAQLEKSRLLSDRFSAERPKGSFSTLEIQRTEQGDSAMYLCASSPWAGVHTGELFFGEGSRLTVL.

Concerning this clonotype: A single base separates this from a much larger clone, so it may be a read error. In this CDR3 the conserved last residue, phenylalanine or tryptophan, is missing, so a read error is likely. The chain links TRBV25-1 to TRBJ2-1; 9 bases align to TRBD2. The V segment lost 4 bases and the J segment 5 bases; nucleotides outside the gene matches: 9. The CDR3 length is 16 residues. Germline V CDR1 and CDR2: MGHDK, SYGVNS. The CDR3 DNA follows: TGTGCCAGCAGTGGACGGGCTACTAGCGGGCACAATGAGCAGTTCTTA. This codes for CASSGRATSGHNEQFL.

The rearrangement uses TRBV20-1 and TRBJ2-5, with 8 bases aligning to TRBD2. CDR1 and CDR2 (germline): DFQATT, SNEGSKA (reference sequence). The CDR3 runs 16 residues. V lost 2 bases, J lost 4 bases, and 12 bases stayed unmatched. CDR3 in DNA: TGCAGTGCTAGAAAACGGGAGGGCCGGGGAAGAGAGACCCAGTACTTC. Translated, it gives CSARKREGRGRETQYF.

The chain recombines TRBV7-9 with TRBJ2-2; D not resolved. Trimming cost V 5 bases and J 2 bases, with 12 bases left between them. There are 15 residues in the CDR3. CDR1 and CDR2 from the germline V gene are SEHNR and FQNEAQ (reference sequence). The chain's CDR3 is CASSHRNSNTGELFF. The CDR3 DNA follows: TGTGCCAGCAGCCACCGGAACTCCAACACCGGGGAGCTGTTTTTT.

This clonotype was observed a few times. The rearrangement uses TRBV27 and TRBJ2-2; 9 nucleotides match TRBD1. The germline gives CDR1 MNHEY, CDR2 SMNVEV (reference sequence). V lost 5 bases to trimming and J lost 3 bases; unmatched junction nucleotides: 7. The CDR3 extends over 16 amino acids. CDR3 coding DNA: TGTGCCAGCAGTACCGGACAGGGGAAGCACACCGGGGAGCTGTTTTTT. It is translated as CASSTGQGKHTGELFF.

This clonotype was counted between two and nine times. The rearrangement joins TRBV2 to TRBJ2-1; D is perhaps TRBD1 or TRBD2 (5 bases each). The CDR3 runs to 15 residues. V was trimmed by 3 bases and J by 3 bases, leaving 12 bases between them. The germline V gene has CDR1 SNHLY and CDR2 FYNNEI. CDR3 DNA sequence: TGTGCCAGCAGTGAGTGGTGGGGGAACTACAATGAGCAGTTCTTC. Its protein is CASSEWWGNYNEQFF.

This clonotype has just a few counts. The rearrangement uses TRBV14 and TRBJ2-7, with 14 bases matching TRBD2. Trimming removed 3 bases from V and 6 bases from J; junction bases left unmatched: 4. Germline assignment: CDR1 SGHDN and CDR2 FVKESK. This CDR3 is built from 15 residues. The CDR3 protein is CASSQRGLAGGEQYF. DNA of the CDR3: TGTGCCAGCAGCCAGAGAGGACTAGCGGGAGGCGAGCAGTACTTC.

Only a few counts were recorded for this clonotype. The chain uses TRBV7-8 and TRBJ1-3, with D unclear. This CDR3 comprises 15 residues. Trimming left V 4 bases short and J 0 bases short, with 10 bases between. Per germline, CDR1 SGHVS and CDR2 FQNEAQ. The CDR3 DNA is TGTGCCAGCAGCTCGCCCCGGGGCTCTGGAAACACCATATATTTT. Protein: CASSSPRGSGNTIYF.

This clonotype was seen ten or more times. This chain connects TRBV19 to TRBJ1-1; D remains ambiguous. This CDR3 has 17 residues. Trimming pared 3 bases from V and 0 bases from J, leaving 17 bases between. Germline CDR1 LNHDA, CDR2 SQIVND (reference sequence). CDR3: CASSMKGGQTVNTEAFF. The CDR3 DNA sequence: TGTGCCAGTAGTATGAAGGGAGGCCAGACCGTGAACACTGAAGCTTTCTTT.

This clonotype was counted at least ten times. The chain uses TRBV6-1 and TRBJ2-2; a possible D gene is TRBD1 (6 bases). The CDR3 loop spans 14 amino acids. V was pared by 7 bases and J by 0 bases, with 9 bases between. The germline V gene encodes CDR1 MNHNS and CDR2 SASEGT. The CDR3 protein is CASKDRPNTGELFF. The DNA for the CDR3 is TGTGCCAGCAAGGACAGACCGAACACCGGGGAGCTGTTTTTT.

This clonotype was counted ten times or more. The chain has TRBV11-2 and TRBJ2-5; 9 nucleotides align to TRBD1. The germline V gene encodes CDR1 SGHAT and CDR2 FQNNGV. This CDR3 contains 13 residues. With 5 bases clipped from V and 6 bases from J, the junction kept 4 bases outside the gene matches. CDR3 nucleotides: TGTGCCAGCAGCGTGGGACAGGGAAAGACCCAGTACTTC. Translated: CASSVGQGKTQYF.

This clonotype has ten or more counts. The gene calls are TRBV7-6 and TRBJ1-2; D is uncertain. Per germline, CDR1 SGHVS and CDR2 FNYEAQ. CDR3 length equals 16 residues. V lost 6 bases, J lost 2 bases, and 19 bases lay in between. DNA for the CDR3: TGTGCCAGCAGTCCGACATGGCAGGAACCAAACTATGGCTACACCTTC. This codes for CASSPTWQEPNYGYTF.

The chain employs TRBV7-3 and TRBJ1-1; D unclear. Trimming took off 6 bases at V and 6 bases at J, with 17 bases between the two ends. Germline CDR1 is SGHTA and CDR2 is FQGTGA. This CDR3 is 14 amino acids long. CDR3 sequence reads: CASRKGTSRAEAFF. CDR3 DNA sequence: TGTGCCAGCAGAAAGGGAACGTCTAGGGCTGAAGCTTTCTTT.